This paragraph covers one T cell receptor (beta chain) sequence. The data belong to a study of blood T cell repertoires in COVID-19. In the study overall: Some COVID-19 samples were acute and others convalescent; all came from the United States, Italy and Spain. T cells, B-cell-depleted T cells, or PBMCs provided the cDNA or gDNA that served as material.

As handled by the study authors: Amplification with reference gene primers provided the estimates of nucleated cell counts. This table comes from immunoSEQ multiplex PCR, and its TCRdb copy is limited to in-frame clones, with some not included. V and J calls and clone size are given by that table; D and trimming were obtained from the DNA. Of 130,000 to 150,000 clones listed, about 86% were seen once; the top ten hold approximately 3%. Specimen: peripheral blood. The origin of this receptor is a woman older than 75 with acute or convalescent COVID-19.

The CDR3 here is CASGGRGARYNEQFF. In DNA form, the CDR3 reads TGTGCCTCAGGAGGGCGGGGGGCCCGATACAATGAGCAGTTCTTC. The chain uses TRBV10-3 and TRBJ2-1, with TRBD2 matching 8 bases. Germline trimming cut 11 bases from V and 4 bases from J; bases unmatched to any gene: 13. Germline V lookup: CDR1 ENHRY, CDR2 SYGVKD. The CDR3 has 15 amino acids.